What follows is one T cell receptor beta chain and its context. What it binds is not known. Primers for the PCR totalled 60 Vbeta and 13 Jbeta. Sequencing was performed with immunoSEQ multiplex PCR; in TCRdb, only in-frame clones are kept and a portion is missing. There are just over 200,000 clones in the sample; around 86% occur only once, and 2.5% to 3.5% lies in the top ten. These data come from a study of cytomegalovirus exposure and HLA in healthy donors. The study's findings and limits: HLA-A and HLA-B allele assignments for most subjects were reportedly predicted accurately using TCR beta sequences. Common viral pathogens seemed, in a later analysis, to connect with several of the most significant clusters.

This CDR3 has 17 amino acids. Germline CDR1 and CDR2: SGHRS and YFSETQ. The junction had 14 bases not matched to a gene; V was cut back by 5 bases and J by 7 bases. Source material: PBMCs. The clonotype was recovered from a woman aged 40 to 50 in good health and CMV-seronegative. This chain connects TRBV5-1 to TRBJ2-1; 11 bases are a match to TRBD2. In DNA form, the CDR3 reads TGCGCCAGCAGTAGTCGGCTACTAGCGGGGGCTGCGAATGAGCAGTTCTTC. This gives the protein CASSSRLLAGAANEQFF.